The 17 T cell receptor beta chains below all came from one sample that was sequenced in a study of blood T cell repertoires in COVID-19. The data were produced by immunoSEQ multiplex PCR, yet TCRdb's version contains in-frame clones alone and is incomplete. The sample has 400,000 to 450,000 clones; roughly 88% are singletons. Sample: peripheral blood. These receptors all stem from a woman aged 25 to 39 with active or convalescent COVID-19.

CDR3 sequence: CASRLRKEEDEQYF. CDR3 sequence (DNA): TGTGCCAGCAGGCTAAGGAAAGAGGAGGACGAGCAGTACTTC. The chain combines TRBV6-5 with TRBJ2-7; the D gene is possibly TRBD2 (5 bases). V shed 6 bases and J shed 5 bases, with 17 bases lying between them. Germline lookup yields CDR1 MNHEY and CDR2 SVGAGI. This CDR3 is 14 amino acids long.

The chain has TRBV27 and TRBJ2-1; 7 bases are shared with TRBD2. The germline CDR1 and CDR2 sequences are MNHEY and SMNVEV (reference sequence). The CDR3 sequence is 15 residues long. V was clipped by 6 bases and J by 6 bases; unmatched bases: 11. The CDR3 loop reads CASRGGEGWGNEQFF. The CDR3 DNA reads TGTGCCAGCAGGGGGGGGGAAGGCTGGGGCAATGAGCAGTTCTTC.

Only a few counts were recorded for this clone. The chain combines TRBV6-2 or TRBV6-3 with TRBJ2-1; TRBD2 aligns across 7 bases. The trim removed 2 bases at V and 7 bases at J, leaving 8 bases unmatched. Germline V CDR1 and CDR2: MNHEY, SVGEGT. The CDR3 covers 15 residues. The CDR3 nucleotides are TGTGCCAGCAGTTACCTCCCGGGGGAGGGGAATGAGCAGTTCTTC. This gives the protein CASSYLPGEGNEQFF.

The chain recombines TRBV7-9 with TRBJ1-6; possible D gene TRBD1, 5 bases. The CDR3 is made up of 15 amino acids. Trimming left V 0 bases short and J 8 bases short, with 11 bases between. Germline V lookup: CDR1 SEHNR, CDR2 FQNEAQ (reference sequence). CDR3 loop: CASSLAPGSHSPLHF. The DNA of the CDR3 is TGTGCCAGCAGCTTAGCGCCAGGGTCGCATTCACCCCTCCACTTT.

The rearrangement joins TRBV5-1 to TRBJ1-4; TRBD1 matches at 7 bases. Germline loops: CDR1 SGHRS, CDR2 YFSETQ. The CDR3 loop spans 17 amino acids. V lost 1 base, J lost 0 bases, and 6 bases stayed unmatched. CDR3 amino acids: CASSLTGVPPTNEKLFF. The CDR3 DNA follows: TGCGCCAGCAGCTTGACAGGGGTTCCCCCAACTAATGAAAAACTGTTTTTT.

The genes are TRBV28 and TRBJ2-7, with D possibly being TRBD2 (6 bases). Germline CDR1 is MDHEN and CDR2 is SYDVKM. The CDR3 extends over 16 amino acids. Trimming shortened V by 6 bases and J by 0 bases, and 18 bases separated the two germline ends. For the CDR3, the DNA is TGTGCCAGCAGGACCGCTTCGGTAGCGGCCTCCTACGAGCAGTACTTC. As protein: CASRTASVAASYEQYF.

This chain joins TRBV11-3 and TRBJ1-2, with 8 bases aligning to TRBD1. After removal of 4 bases from V and 3 bases from J, the junction contained 4 bases not matched to a gene. The germline V gene encodes CDR1 SGHNT and CDR2 YENEEA. This CDR3 is 14 amino acids long. The CDR3 DNA reads as TGTGCCAGCAGCTGGACAGGGTGGGACTATGGCTACACCTTC. This codes for CASSWTGWDYGYTF.

The gene calls are TRBV10-3 and TRBJ2-3; 10 bases match TRBD2. Germline CDR1 ENHRY, CDR2 SYGVKD. The V segment lost 0 bases and the J segment 4 bases; nucleotides outside the gene matches: 1. This CDR3 contains 15 residues. CDR3 amino acids: CAISESSGGADTQYF. CDR3 coding DNA: TGTGCCATCAGTGAGTCCAGCGGGGGGGCAGATACGCAGTATTTT.

CDR3 in amino acids: CASSSTGDRGNSPLHF. The CDR3 nucleotides read TGTGCCAGCAGTTCCACAGGGGACAGGGGTAATTCACCCCTCCACTTT. The chain recombines TRBV27 with TRBJ1-6; 10 nucleotides align to TRBD1. CDR3 size: 16 residues. The J segment lost 6 bases and the V segment lost 4 bases, leaving 6 bases of the junction unmatched. Germline loops: CDR1 MNHEY, CDR2 SMNVEV (reference sequence).

The J gene is TRBJ2-1, the V gene TRBV4-1; D ambiguous. This CDR3 region has 15 residues. Germline V gene lookup returns CDR1 MGHRA and CDR2 YSYEKL. V lost 6 bases and J 1 base, leaving 13 bases between the germline ends. CDR3 in amino acids: CASSLVSSSYNEQFF. In DNA form, the CDR3 reads TGCGCCAGCAGTCTAGTGTCGTCGTCCTACAATGAGCAGTTCTTC.

The chain carries TRBV2 and TRBJ2-5, with a possible D match to TRBD1 (5 bases). V lost 1 base and J 5 bases, leaving 11 bases between the germline ends. This CDR3 is built from 14 residues. The germline V gene has CDR1 SNHLY and CDR2 FYNNEI. DNA for the CDR3: TGTGCCAGCAGTGAAGACGGCAGGGCGGAGACCCAGTACTTC. It yields the protein CASSEDGRAETQYF.

This clone was detected only a few times. The chain combines TRBV7-2 with TRBJ2-3; D is unresolved. This CDR3 contains 14 residues. Trimming stripped 6 bases from V and 2 bases from J, with 12 bases between. Germline-derived CDR1 and CDR2 are SGHTA and FQGNSA. CDR3 coding DNA: TGTGCCAGCAGACCCCGGTCCTACACAGATACGCAGTATTTT. It is translated as CASRPRSYTDTQYF. Complete variable domain (other parts from reference TRBV7-2 and TRBJ2-3): GAGVSQSPSNKVTEKGKDVELRCDPISGHTALYWYRQSLGQGLEFLIYFQGNSAPDKSGLPSDRFSAERTGGSVSTLTIQRTQQEDSAVYLCASRPRSYTDTQYFGPGTRLTVL.

This clone has only one observation. The chain employs TRBV9 and TRBJ2-3; 9 bases align to TRBD1. The J segment lost 4 bases and the V segment lost 4 bases, leaving 10 bases of the junction unmatched. CDR1 SGDLS and CDR2 YYNGEE come from the germline V gene. The CDR3 extends over 16 amino acids. In DNA, the CDR3 is TGTGCCAGCAGCACCTTCCGGGACAGGGTGCCAGATACGCAGTATTTT. This sequence encodes CASSTFRDRVPDTQYF.

This clone was picked up a small number of times. This chain connects TRBV5-1 to TRBJ1-4; D might be TRBD1 (6 bases). Germline CDR1 reads SGHRS; CDR2 reads YFSETQ. V was pared by 6 bases and J by 8 bases, with 20 bases between. This CDR3 spans 15 amino acids. The CDR3 bases are TGCGCCAGCAAGGGAACTGGGCAGGGGTTGGAAAAACTGTTTTTT. Amino acid sequence: CASKGTGQGLEKLFF.

This sequence joins TRBV12-3 or TRBV12-4 and TRBJ1-5; D is possibly TRBD1 (6 bases). This CDR3 comprises 12 residues. V lost 5 bases and J lost 11, with 13 bases in between. CDR3 nucleotide sequence: TGTGCCAGCAGTCCCGGAGGGGGGGCCCAGCATTTT. Its translation is CASSPGGGAQHF.

This rearrangement joins TRBV18 to TRBJ2-5; TRBD1 aligns across 9 bases. The V and J ends lost 3 bases and 5 bases, in that order; junction bases with no gene match: 7. Germline V gene data show CDR1 as KGHSH and CDR2 as LQKENI. The CDR3 spans 15 residues. The CDR3 protein is CASSPPTGGGETQYF. The CDR3 DNA sequence: TGTGCCAGCTCACCGCCTACAGGGGGCGGGGAGACCCAGTACTTC.

This clone was seen a single time. The chain couples TRBV12-3 or TRBV12-4 to TRBJ1-2, with D uncertain. The CDR3 is 13 residues long. The ends were cut back, 5 bases at V and 7 bases at J, with 14 bases in the middle. The CDR3 DNA is TGTGCCAGCAGTCTCGGACTTTTTCTTGGCTACACCTTC. It encodes CASSLGLFLGYTF.